One sample yielded the 32 T cell receptor beta chains listed below, sequenced in a study of spatial heterogeneity in lung cancer. Time point meaning: sample taken at primary tumor resection. Tumor, nontumor lung or frozen PBMC supplied whole RNA, sequenced without sorting. TCRdb processed the 5' RACE reads anew with MiXCR; each CDR3 protein has one entry. The repertoire holds about 85,000 distinct CDR3 sequences, with approximately 20% as singletons. The sample was PBMCs, taken at surgery. These receptor sequences come from a male donor with early-stage non-small cell lung cancer.

This clonotype was seen ten or more times. J is TRBJ2-4 and V is TRBV19; a possible D gene is TRBD1 (6 bases). The germline gives CDR1 LNHDA, CDR2 SQIVND (reference sequence). V was pared by 5 bases and J by 0 bases, with 14 bases between. The CDR3 covers 16 residues. The CDR3 sequence is CASSPDRRLAKNIQYF. The CDR3 DNA follows: TGTGCCAGTAGTCCGGACAGACGTTTAGCCAAAAACATTCAGTACTTC.

The chain combines TRBV4-1 with TRBJ1-4; 9 nucleotides agree with TRBD1. Germline lookup yields CDR1 MGHRA and CDR2 YSYEKL. Unmatched junction bases numbered 1, after V lost 4 bases and J lost 7 bases. The CDR3 has 13 amino acids. CDR3 sequence reads: CASSPTGGEKLFF. DNA for the CDR3: TGCGCCAGCAGCCCGACAGGGGGTGAAAAACTGTTTTTT.

The genes are TRBV4-1 and TRBJ2-3, with 7 positions matching TRBD2. Germline-derived CDR1 and CDR2 are MGHRA and YSYEKL. Trimming at V came to 0 bases and at J to 0 bases, leaving 9 bases not matched to a gene. The CDR3 length is 18 residues. CDR3 bases: TGCGCCAGCAGCCAAGATCCCGATGCGGGACTAAGCACAGATACGCAGTATTTT. This codes for CASSQDPDAGLSTDTQYF.

This clonotype showed up just a few times. The gene calls are TRBV27 and TRBJ2-5, with 16 bases identical to TRBD2. CDR1 and CDR2 (germline): MNHEY, SMNVEV (reference sequence). V was pared by 5 bases and J by 7 bases, with 16 bases of the junction left unmatched. This CDR3 has 19 amino acids. This CDR3 is CASSPAGTSGRAHRGTQYF. The CDR3 bases are TGTGCCAGCAGTCCCGCCGGGACTAGCGGGAGGGCACATAGGGGGACCCAGTACTTC.

The V and J genes are TRBV30 and TRBJ2-3, with D tentatively TRBD1 (5 bases). The CDR3 consists of 13 residues. CDR1 and CDR2 (germline): GTSNPN, SVGIG (reference sequence). The ends were cut back, 3 bases at V and 2 bases at J, with 9 bases in the middle. The CDR3 protein is CAWRGRVTDTQYF. CDR3 nucleotide sequence: TGTGCCTGGAGGGGCAGGGTCACAGATACGCAGTATTTT.

A few counts support this clonotype. This chain connects TRBV2 to TRBJ1-4; TRBD1 matches 10 bases. With V trimmed by 5 bases and J by 7 bases, 1 base remained unmatched. There are 13 residues in the CDR3. Germline CDR1 is SNHLY and CDR2 is FYNNEI. The CDR3 DNA reads as TGTGCCAGCAGTTGGACAGGGGGTGAAAAACTGTTTTTT. This gives the protein CASSWTGGEKLFF.

The sample holds many counts of this clonotype. The gene calls are TRBV18 and TRBJ2-5; D is undetermined. Germline CDR1 and CDR2: KGHSH and LQKENI. The V end was cut by 0 bases, the J end by 4 bases, with 6 bases between. The CDR3 spans 13 residues. The DNA of the CDR3 is TGTGCCAGCTCACCACCGGTATTAGAGACCCAGTACTTC. Protein product: CASSPPVLETQYF.

The V gene is TRBV5-1, the J gene TRBJ2-3, with 9 bases matching TRBD2. With V trimmed by 3 bases and J by 4 bases, 6 bases remained unmatched. Germline-derived CDR1 and CDR2 are SGHRS and YFSETQ. The length of the CDR3 is 15 residues. In DNA, the CDR3 is TGCGCCAGCAGCTACCAAGCGGGGGGCTCAGATACGCAGTATTTT. It yields the protein CASSYQAGGSDTQYF.

This clonotype is categorized as medium-sized. This sequence joins TRBV7-9 and TRBJ1-2; no clear D. CDR1 SEHNR and CDR2 FQNEAQ come from the germline V gene (reference sequence). Trimming stripped 5 bases from V and 4 bases from J, with 8 bases between. This CDR3 comprises 12 residues. The CDR3 coding sequence is TGTGCCAGCAGCCCCGACTTCTATGGCTACACCTTC. Translating it yields CASSPDFYGYTF.

The chain is built from TRBV30 and TRBJ1-5; D uncertain. V lost 2 bases and J 1 base, leaving 6 bases between the germline ends. The CDR3 has 13 residues. In germline, CDR1 is GTSNPN, CDR2 SVGIG (reference sequence). The CDR3 sequence: CAWSLRSNQPQHF. CDR3 bases: TGTGCCTGGAGTTTGAGGAGCAATCAGCCCCAGCATTTT.

This clonotype showed up just a few times. The chain recombines TRBV28 with TRBJ1-2, with 7 bases lining up with TRBD1. CDR1 is MDHEN and CDR2 is SYDVKM in the germline V gene. The CDR3 loop spans 12 amino acids. Unmatched junction bases numbered 4, after V lost 6 bases and J lost 6 bases. Written as DNA, the CDR3 is TGTGCCAGCAGCCGGGACAGAAATGGCTACACCTTC. As protein: CASSRDRNGYTF.

At least ten counts were recorded for this clonotype. CDR3 in amino acids: CASSYSNSYGYTF. The CDR3 region has the DNA TGTGCCAGCAGTTACTCCAACAGCTATGGCTACACCTTC. V and J are TRBV6-2 or TRBV6-3 and TRBJ1-2; D is undetermined. CDR1 MNHEY and CDR2 SVGEGT come from the germline V gene. V lost 0 bases and J lost 4, with 6 bases in between. The CDR3 loop spans 13 amino acids.

This clonotype was seen ten or more times. The V and J genes are TRBV6-5 and TRBJ1-2; D call uncertain. Trimming shortened V by 2 bases and J by 2 bases, and 6 bases separated the two germline ends. The CDR3 length is 13 residues. Germline assignment: CDR1 MNHEY and CDR2 SVGAGI. The CDR3 DNA sequence: TGTGCCAGCAGTTACGGCCCAAACTATGGCTACACCTTC. It encodes CASSYGPNYGYTF.

Notes on this clonotype: This may be a read error, as it is one base from a much larger clone. As the CDR3 is not closed by the conserved phenylalanine or tryptophan, this likely results from a read error. The chain has TRBV3-1 and TRBJ2-7; D uncertain. V was trimmed by 0 bases and J by 2 bases, leaving 5 bases between them. Germline CDR1 reads LGHDT; CDR2 reads YNNKEL (reference sequence). This CDR3 contains 13 residues. CDR3 region: CASSQDTAYEQYY. The CDR3 DNA reads as TGTGCCAGCAGCCAAGACACAGCCTACGAGCAGTACTAC.

This chain connects TRBV28 to TRBJ2-3; D may be TRBD1 (6 bases). Trimming pared 11 bases from V and 0 bases from J, leaving 18 bases between. The CDR3 length is 15 residues. The germline CDR1 and CDR2 sequences are MDHEN and SYDVKM. The CDR3 nucleotides read TGTGCCTTGGGGGCGGACGCCTCTAGCACAGATACGCAGTATTTT. Amino acids: CALGADASSTDTQYF.

This clonotype was picked up a small number of times. V gene TRBV10-2 combines with J gene TRBJ2-7, with a tentative D call TRBD2 (5 bases). The V end was cut by 4 bases, the J end by 3 bases, with 16 bases between. The CDR3 sequence is 15 residues long. Germline-derived CDR1 and CDR2 are WSHSY and SAAADI. The CDR3 DNA is TGCGCCAGCAGTGTAGACCTCATAACTAGCTACGAGCAGTACTTC. Its protein product is CASSVDLITSYEQYF.

This clonotype was detected a few times. The CDR3 is CASSLGQASTDTQYF. CDR3 DNA sequence: TGTGCCAGCAGTTTAGGACAGGCCAGCACAGATACGCAGTATTTT. The chain uses TRBV12-3 or TRBV12-4 and TRBJ2-3, with D perhaps TRBD1 (6 bases). V lost 1 base, J lost 0 bases, and 8 bases lay in between. There are 15 residues in the CDR3.

J is TRBJ2-7 and V is TRBV4-1; D is perhaps TRBD1 or TRBD2 (5 bases each). The CDR3 extends over 16 amino acids. Per the germline V gene, CDR1 is MGHRA and CDR2 is YSYEKL. V lost 0 bases, J lost 0 bases, and 12 bases lay in between. CDR3 protein: CASSQDGSGSSYEQYF. CDR3 sequence (DNA): TGCGCCAGCAGCCAAGATGGGTCAGGGAGCTCCTACGAGCAGTACTTC.

This rearrangement joins TRBV28 to TRBJ2-7; D is perhaps TRBD2 (5 bases). Per the germline V gene, CDR1 is MDHEN and CDR2 is SYDVKM. Trimming cost V 0 bases and J 5 bases, with 11 bases left between them. This CDR3 contains 14 residues. The CDR3 reads CASSLWVEGHEQYF. The DNA for the CDR3 is TGTGCCAGCAGTTTATGGGTAGAGGGTCACGAGCAGTACTTC.

The chain joins TRBV3-1 to TRBJ1-5; D remains ambiguous. The CDR3 consists of 13 residues. V was cut by 8 bases and J by 3 bases, with 11 bases left in between. CDR1 is LGHDT, CDR2 YNNKEL, per germline (reference sequence). The CDR3 protein is CASASTNNQPQHF. The DNA of the CDR3 is TGTGCCAGCGCCTCAACGAACAATCAGCCCCAGCATTTT.

This clonotype has only a few counts. This CDR3 reads CASSIGGLGAYEQYF. CDR3 bases: TGTGCCAGCAGCATCGGGGGACTGGGGGCCTACGAGCAGTACTTC. The chain carries TRBV27 and TRBJ2-7; a weak D match, TRBD2 (6 bases). The CDR3 is 15 residues long. The V gene's germline CDR1 is MNHEY and CDR2 SMNVEV (reference sequence). V lost 6 bases and J 2 bases, leaving 17 bases between the germline ends.

This clonotype has a count of ten or more. This rearrangement joins TRBV12-3 or TRBV12-4 to TRBJ2-3; D unresolved. The germline V and J ends were trimmed by 1 base and 5 bases, with 4 bases remaining between them. The CDR3 is 12 amino acids. In DNA form, the CDR3 reads TGTGCCAGCAGTTTAGTCGAAGATACGCAGTATTTT. This codes for CASSLVEDTQYF.

This clonotype occurred many times. The chain recombines TRBV12-3 or TRBV12-4 with TRBJ1-2; no definite D call. This CDR3 has 12 amino acids. V was shortened by 2 bases and J by 6 bases, with 7 bases between the two germline ends. CDR3 loop: CASSLRGNGYTF. As DNA, the CDR3 is TGTGCCAGCAGTTTACGGGGTAATGGCTACACCTTC.

This clonotype has a handful of counts. The genes are TRBV3-1 and TRBJ2-7; D possibly matches TRBD1 or TRBD2 (5 bases each). Deletions cut 6 bases from V and 6 bases from J, with 18 bases between. The CDR3 runs to 14 residues. Per the germline V gene, CDR1 is LGHDT and CDR2 is YNNKEL (reference sequence). The CDR3 nucleotides are TGTGCCAGCAGTCGACCGGCCGGGGCTTCCGAGCAGTACTTC. Translated, it gives CASSRPAGASEQYF.

The chain uses TRBV7-3 and TRBJ1-2; D unresolved. Per germline, CDR1 SGHTA and CDR2 FQGTGA. This CDR3 is built from 13 residues. V dropped 4 bases and J dropped 3 bases, with 9 bases sitting between them. DNA of the CDR3: TGTGCCAGCAGCTCAGACACCGACTATGGCTACACCTTC. It yields the protein CASSSDTDYGYTF.

The chain carries TRBV6-2 or TRBV6-3 and TRBJ2-1; the match to TRBD2 covers 9 bases. The germline V gene has CDR1 MNHEY and CDR2 SVGEGT. Unmatched junction bases numbered 10, after V lost 7 bases and J lost 9 bases. The CDR3 totals 14 residues. The CDR3 DNA reads as TGTGCCAGCATCGCGGGGGGGACTATTAGTGAGCAGTTCTTC. Its protein product is CASIAGGTISEQFF.

The chain combines TRBV9 with TRBJ2-5; D is unresolved. CDR1 is SGDLS and CDR2 is YYNGEE in the germline V gene. The CDR3 is 12 amino acids. V was pared by 0 bases and J by 5 bases, with 5 bases between. The CDR3 is CASSVEGETQYF. CDR3 nucleotides: TGTGCCAGCAGCGTAGAAGGGGAGACCCAGTACTTC. Supplemented by reference TRBV9 and TRBJ2-5, the full variable domain reads DSGVTQTPKHLITATGQRVTLRCSPRSGDLSVYWYQQSLDQGLQFLIQYYNGEERAKGNILERFSAQQFPDLHSELNLSSLELGDSALYFCASSVEGETQYFGPGTRLLVL.

The chain employs TRBV20-1 and TRBJ2-2; possibly TRBD1 for D (5 bases). Trimming removed 6 bases from V and 2 bases from J, with 16 bases in between. There are 15 residues in the CDR3. Looked up from germline, CDR1 is DFQATT and CDR2 is SNEGSKA (reference sequence). CDR3 sequence (DNA): TGCAGTGCGCAGAGGTTGCAGGGAAACACCGGGGAGCTGTTTTTT. Translating gives CSAQRLQGNTGELFF.

The chain carries TRBV6-5 and TRBJ2-7, with 7 bases aligning to TRBD1. CDR1 is MNHEY and CDR2 is SVGAGI in the germline V gene. The CDR3 has 17 residues. Germline trimming cut 0 bases from V and 2 bases from J; bases unmatched to any gene: 10. The CDR3 protein is CASSYSFDRVRPYEQYF. The CDR3 DNA reads as TGTGCCAGCAGTTACTCCTTCGACAGGGTTAGGCCCTACGAGCAGTACTTC.

This chain uses TRBV6-2 or TRBV6-3 with TRBJ2-2, with a tentative D call TRBD1 (5 bases). The CDR3 is made up of 14 amino acids. V lost 8 bases and J lost 3, with 13 bases in between. Germline V gene data show CDR1 as MNHEY and CDR2 as SVGEGT. The CDR3 DNA reads TGTGCCAGCTCGGCGGCAGGGCACACCGGGGAGCTGTTTTTT. Its translation is CASSAAGHTGELFF.

V usage is TRBV27 and J usage is TRBJ1-2; TRBD1 matches at 7 bases. J lost 4 bases, V lost 4 bases, and 12 bases had no gene match. CDR3 size: 16 residues. Germline CDR1 MNHEY, CDR2 SMNVEV (reference sequence). This CDR3 is CASSSPGRGLGYGYTF. As DNA, the CDR3 is TGTGCCAGCAGTTCCCCCGGCAGGGGGTTAGGCTATGGCTACACCTTC.

The V call is TRBV10-2, the J call TRBJ2-1; D is perhaps TRBD1 or TRBD2 (5 bases each). V lost 6 bases and J 9 bases, leaving 18 bases between the germline ends. The CDR3 runs 14 residues. CDR1 is WSHSY, CDR2 SAAADI, per germline. In DNA, the CDR3 is TGCGCCAGCAGAGTTGGGACCCGCGCGTTTGAGCAGTTCTTC. It translates to CASRVGTRAFEQFF.